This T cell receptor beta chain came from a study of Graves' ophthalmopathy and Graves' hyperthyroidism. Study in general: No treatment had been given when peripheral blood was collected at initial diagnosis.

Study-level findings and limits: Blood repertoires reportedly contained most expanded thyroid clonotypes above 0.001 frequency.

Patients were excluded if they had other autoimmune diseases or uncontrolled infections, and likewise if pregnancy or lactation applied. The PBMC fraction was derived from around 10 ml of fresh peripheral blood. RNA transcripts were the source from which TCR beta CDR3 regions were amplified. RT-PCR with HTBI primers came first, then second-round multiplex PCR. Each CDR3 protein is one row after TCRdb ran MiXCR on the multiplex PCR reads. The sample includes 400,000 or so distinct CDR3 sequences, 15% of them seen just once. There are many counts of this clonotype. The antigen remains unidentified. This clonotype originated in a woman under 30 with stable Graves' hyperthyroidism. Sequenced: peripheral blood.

CDR3 in amino acids: CASSSGQTTGELFF. CDR3 coding DNA: TGTGCCAGCAGCTCCGGACAGACCACCGGGGAGCTGTTTTTT. This sequence joins TRBV7-2 and TRBJ2-2; D is possibly TRBD1 (6 bases). Germline V gives CDR1 SGHTA, CDR2 FQGNSA. The length of the CDR3 is 14 residues. V lost 4 bases and J lost 4, with 10 bases in between.